This T cell receptor (beta chain) is drawn from a study of long-term antiretroviral therapy in people with HIV. An immunoSEQ assay, version v3.0, was performed at survey level. Each sample had sequencing targeting about 40,000-50,000 T-cell genomes. Method: immunoSEQ multiplex PCR; TCRdb's copy keeps in-frame clones and lacks some. This table has approximately 39,000 clones, roughly 80% appearing once. This CDR3 is 14 amino acids long. Trimming removed 0 bases from V and 0 bases from J, with 5 bases in between. From germline, CDR1 is SGHDN and CDR2 FVKESK. The chain is built from TRBV14 and TRBJ1-1; D is uncertain. The specimen was unsorted PBMCs, collected 1.5 years after starting antiretroviral therapy. This TCR derives from a man between 18 and 29 years old with HIV. The DNA for the CDR3 is TGTGCCAGCAGCCAAGATATCTTGAACACTGAAGCTTTCTTT. The encoded protein is CASSQDILNTEAFF. Combining the CDR3 with reference TRBV14 and TRBJ1-1 gives the whole variable domain EAGVTQFPSHSVIEKGQTVTLRCDPISGHDNLYWYRRVMGKEIKFLLHFVKESKQDESGMPNNRFLAERTGGTYSTLKVQPAELEDSGVYFCASSQDILNTEAFFGQGTRLTVV.